A single sample is the source of the 15 T cell receptor beta chains below, sequenced in a study of blood T cell repertoires in COVID-19. Sequencing was performed with immunoSEQ multiplex PCR; in TCRdb, only in-frame clones are kept and a portion is missing. This sample has 250,000 to 300,000 clones, with 85% to 90% found just once. Sequencing was carried out using PBMCs or T cells enriched from blood (not recorded which). These receptors originate from a man between 18 and 29 years old who had recovered from COVID-19.

The chain has TRBV5-4 and TRBJ2-3; 8 positions agree with TRBD2. Looked up from germline, CDR1 is SGHNT and CDR2 is YYREEE (reference sequence). Trimming cost V 4 bases and J 0 bases; bases outside gene matches: 10. CDR3 size: 17 residues. The DNA of the CDR3 is TGTGCCAGCAGCGACCCGGGTAGCGGGATTAGCACAGATACGCAGTATTTT. This codes for CASSDPGSGISTDTQYF.

The chain couples TRBV5-1 to TRBJ2-5, with 10 bases aligning to TRBD1. The germline V gene has CDR1 SGHRS and CDR2 YFSETQ. The CDR3 has 17 residues. The V and J ends lost 4 bases and 2 bases, in that order; junction bases with no gene match: 11. The CDR3 region is CASSIRDRGPRQETQYF. DNA for the CDR3: TGCGCCAGCAGCATCCGGGACAGGGGCCCCCGACAAGAGACCCAGTACTTC. Looking up the rest from reference TRBV5-1 and TRBJ2-5 gives the full variable domain: KAGVTQTPRYLIKTRGQQVTLSCSPISGHRSVSWYQQTPGQGLQFLFEYFSETQRNKGNFPGRFSGRQFSNSRSEMNVSTLELGDSALYLCASSIRDRGPRQETQYFGPGTRLLVL.

This sequence joins TRBV30 and TRBJ2-1, with 7 bases identical to TRBD1. CDR3 length: 14 amino acids. With 4 bases clipped from V and 7 bases from J, the junction kept 10 bases outside the gene matches. Germline CDR1 and CDR2: GTSNPN and SVGIG (reference sequence). The CDR3 DNA reads as TGTGCCTGGACAAGGACAGGCTTCCGGAATGAGCAGTTCTTC. It is translated as CAWTRTGFRNEQFF. Based on the CDR3 plus reference TRBV30 and TRBJ2-1, the full variable domain is SQTIHQWPATLVQPVGSPLSLECTVEGTSNPNLYWYRQAAGRGLQLLFYSVGIGQISSEVPQNLSASRPQDRQFILSSKKLLLSDSGFYLCAWTRTGFRNEQFFGPGTRLTVL.

The chain uses TRBV6-2 or TRBV6-3 and TRBJ2-1; 10 bases line up with TRBD2. The V gene end was trimmed by 4 bases and the J gene end by 0 bases; junction bases not matched to a gene: 6. The CDR3 is made up of 17 amino acids. CDR1 and CDR2 (germline): MNHEY, SVGEGT. In DNA, the CDR3 is TGTGCCAGCAGTTTCCCGGCTAGCGGGAGCTCCTACAATGAGCAGTTCTTC. Protein sequence: CASSFPASGSSYNEQFF.

The chain links TRBV20-1 to TRBJ2-7; TRBD2 matches at 15 bases. Germline V gives CDR1 DFQATT, CDR2 SNEGSKA (reference sequence). Trimming at V came to 3 bases and at J to 2 bases, leaving 5 bases not matched to a gene. CDR3 size: 16 residues. CDR3: CSASGGTSGRTYEQYF. The CDR3 region has the DNA TGCAGTGCTAGTGGTGGGACTAGCGGGAGGACCTACGAGCAGTACTTC.

On this clone itself: The junction shows a germline mismatch at one end, possibly a read error. The chain joins TRBV5-4 to TRBJ2-3, with 14 bases lining up with TRBD2. This CDR3 has 16 residues. From germline, CDR1 is SGHNT and CDR2 YYREEE (reference sequence). CDR3 nucleotide sequence: TGTGCCAGCAGCAGAGGGACTAGCGGGGGCACATATACGCAGTATTTT. Residues: CASSRGTSGGTYTQYF. Variable domain in full (rest from reference TRBV5-4 and TRBJ2-3): ETGVTQSPTHLIKTRGQQVTLRCSSQSGHNTVSWYQQALGQGPQFIFQYYREEENGRGNFPPRFSGLQFPNYSSELNVNALELDDSALYLCASSRGTSGGTYTQYFGPGTRLTVL.

This chain joins TRBV28 and TRBJ1-6, with D unclear. Per germline, CDR1 MDHEN and CDR2 SYDVKM. This CDR3 region has 13 residues. V shed 5 bases and J shed 5 bases, with 7 bases lying between them. The CDR3 DNA sequence: TGTGCCAGCAGTCAGGTGCATAATTCACCCCTCCACTTT. Translated, it gives CASSQVHNSPLHF.

The chain is built from TRBV7-9 and TRBJ1-1, with a possible D match to TRBD1 (6 bases). Germline CDR1 is SEHNR and CDR2 is FQNEAQ (reference sequence). The CDR3 covers 11 residues. Trimming shortened V by 4 bases and J by 8 bases, and 8 bases separated the two germline ends. The DNA of the CDR3 is TGTGCCAGCAGCTCCGGGACAGAAGCTTTCTTT. It specifies CASSSGTEAFF.

The genes are TRBV7-8 and TRBJ2-1, with 7 positions matching TRBD1. This CDR3 contains 16 residues. Germline CDR1 reads SGHVS; CDR2 reads FQNEAQ. The ends lost 5 bases at V and 3 bases at J; junction bases unmatched: 10. Written as DNA, the CDR3 is TGTGCCAGCAGCCAAGGGGGCGCGGAGCGCTACAATGAGCAGTTCTTC. Translating it yields CASSQGGAERYNEQFF.

This sequence joins TRBV5-4 and TRBJ2-1; D might be TRBD2 (6 bases). Germline values: CDR1 SGHNT, CDR2 YYREEE (reference sequence). The V gene lost 4 bases and the J gene lost 7 bases, with 18 bases spanning the gap. The CDR3 loop spans 15 amino acids. CDR3 in amino acids: CASSLERARANEQFF. CDR3 nucleotide sequence: TGTGCCAGCAGCCTAGAGCGGGCCCGGGCTAATGAGCAGTTCTTC.

DNA of the CDR3: TGTGCCAGCAGCTCCGGAGGACTAGCGGGAGGATACAATGAGCAGTTCTTC. It specifies CASSSGGLAGGYNEQFF. The rearrangement joins TRBV5-4 to TRBJ2-1, with TRBD2 identical over 14 bases. Germline V gene lookup returns CDR1 SGHNT and CDR2 YYREEE (reference sequence). Trimming cost V 3 bases and J 4 bases; bases outside gene matches: 6. This CDR3 contains 17 residues.

This clone has only one observation. V and J are TRBV9 and TRBJ2-5; a possible D gene is TRBD1 (5 bases). The CDR3 sequence is 15 residues long. Trimming left V 0 bases short and J 4 bases short, with 13 bases between. CDR1 and CDR2 from the germline V gene are SGDLS and YYNGEE. CDR3 coding DNA: TGTGCCAGCAGCGTAGCCCCAGTGGGGCGAGAGACCCAGTACTTC. It codes for CASSVAPVGRETQYF.

The chain links TRBV11-3 to TRBJ1-5; 8 bases align to TRBD1. Germline CDR1 SGHNT, CDR2 YENEEA. This CDR3 is 16 amino acids long. V shed 7 bases and J 6 bases; nucleotides not matched to a gene: 14. In DNA form, the CDR3 reads TGTGCCAGCACCGGCGCCAGACAGGGGAGGTTTCAGCCCCAGCATTTT. This encodes CASTGARQGRFQPQHF.

The gene calls are TRBV5-5 and TRBJ1-1, with TRBD1 as a possible D gene (5 bases). The CDR3 spans 17 residues. V lost 1 base and J 5 bases, leaving 21 bases between the germline ends. Germline lookup yields CDR1 SGHKS and CDR2 YYEKEE (reference sequence). DNA for the CDR3: TGTGCCAGCAGCTTGTCTGTGGCAGGGAGGAGAGAAACTGAAGCTTTCTTT. This translates into CASSLSVAGRRETEAFF.

The V and J genes are TRBV3-1 (or the pseudogene TRBV3-2) and TRBJ1-2; D is unclear. The germline V gene encodes CDR1 LGHDT and CDR2 YNNKEL (reference sequence). V lost 1 base, J lost 2 bases, and 11 bases lay in between. The CDR3 sequence is 15 residues long. In DNA, the CDR3 is TGTGCCAGCAGCCAAGCTCCAAGCCTGAACTATGGCTACACCTTC. Translation gives CASSQAPSLNYGYTF.